This TCR beta chain came from a study of regulatory T cells in long-lasting Graves disease. Time point indicated: newly diagnosed GD, antithyroid drugs for less than 3 months. RNA isolated from PBMCs was used to make the TCR library. This clonotype was counted a few times. Building the TCR beta libraries relied on iRepertoire HTBI primers, and CDR3 regions underwent Arm-PCR. Each CDR3 protein gets one entry after TCRdb re-called the multiplex PCR reads with MiXCR. The sample shows about 540,000 distinct CDR3 sequences, roughly 12% of them seen only once. V was clipped by 0 bases and J by 9 bases, with 9 bases between them. Germline CDR1 DFQATT, CDR2 SNEGSKA (reference sequence). This CDR3 comprises 12 residues. The same data also contributed to another study, on T cells in Graves' hyperthyroidism and ophthalmopathy.

The source is a man aged 25-40 years with Graves disease. This specimen consisted of peripheral blood mononuclear cells (PBMCs), obtained at new diagnosis, from a patient treated with antithyroid drugs. The chain links TRBV20-1 to TRBJ2-1, with D hard to call. CDR3 protein: CSARDGEIEQFF. The CDR3 DNA is TGCAGTGCTAGAGATGGGGAAATTGAGCAGTTCTTC.